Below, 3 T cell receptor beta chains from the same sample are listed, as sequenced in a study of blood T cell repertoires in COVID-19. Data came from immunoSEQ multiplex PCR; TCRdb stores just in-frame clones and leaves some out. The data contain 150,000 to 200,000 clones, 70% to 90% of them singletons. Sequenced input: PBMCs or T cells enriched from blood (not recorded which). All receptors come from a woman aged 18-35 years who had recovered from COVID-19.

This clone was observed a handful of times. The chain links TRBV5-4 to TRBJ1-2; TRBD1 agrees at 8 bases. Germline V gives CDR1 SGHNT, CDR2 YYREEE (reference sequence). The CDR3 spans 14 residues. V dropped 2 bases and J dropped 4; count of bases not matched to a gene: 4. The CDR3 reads CASSFTGGGYGYTF. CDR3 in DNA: TGTGCCAGCAGCTTCACAGGGGGAGGCTATGGCTACACCTTC.

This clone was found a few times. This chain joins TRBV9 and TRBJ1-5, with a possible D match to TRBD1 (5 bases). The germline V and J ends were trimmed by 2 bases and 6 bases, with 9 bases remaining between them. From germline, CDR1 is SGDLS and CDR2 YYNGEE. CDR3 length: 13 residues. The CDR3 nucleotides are TGTGCCAGCAGCGTGGGGCCCGTTCAGCCCCAGCATTTT. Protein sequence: CASSVGPVQPQHF.

CDR3 amino acids: CASSRDRGPTREKLFF. CDR3 in DNA: TGTGCCAGCAGCCGGGACAGGGGTCCCACCCGGGAAAAACTGTTTTTT. The chain links TRBV14 to TRBJ1-4; 10 bases align to TRBD1. The CDR3 is made up of 16 amino acids. Trimming cost V 4 bases and J 8 bases; bases outside gene matches: 10. Germline CDR1 SGHDN, CDR2 FVKESK.